These T cell receptor beta chains were read from a single sample in a study of blood T cell repertoires in COVID-19. Data came from immunoSEQ multiplex PCR; TCRdb stores just in-frame clones and leaves some out. The table has a few hundred thousand clones, around nine tenths seen once. Sequenced sample: PBMCs or T cells enriched from blood (not recorded which). The receptors originated from a woman between 40 and 55 years old who had recovered from COVID-19. Both conserved end residues are part of each CDR3. D genes are given only for firm matches. Not every row has a clone size; where given, it reads once, few, many or a size class.

cdr3_nt cdr3_aa clone_size v_call d_call j_call
TGTGCCAGCAGCCAAAGAGGACTTAAGCAGTTCTTC CASSQRGLKQFF . TRBV3-1/TRBV3-2 . TRBJ2-1
TGTGCCAGCAGCTCCTACAGGGAGGGTGGCTACACCTTC CASSSYREGGYTF . TRBV7-2 . TRBJ1-2
TGTGCCAGTAGAGAGATCGAATTCTATGGCTACACCTTC CASREIEFYGYTF few TRBV19 . TRBJ1-2
TGTGCCAGCAGTTACCCCATGGCCCTTAATGAAAAACTGTTTTTT CASSYPMALNEKLFF . TRBV6-6 . TRBJ1-4
TGTGCCAGCAGCCGGGACAGACAAGAGACCCAGTACTTC CASSRDRQETQYF . TRBV6-2/TRBV6-3 TRBD1 TRBJ2-5
TGTGCCAGTAGTATTATGGGACAGGGGAGCACAGATACGCAGTATTTT CASSIMGQGSTDTQYF . TRBV19 TRBD1 TRBJ2-3
TGTGCCAGCAGCTTGCGGGAGTATAATTCACCCCTCCACTTT CASSLREYNSPLHF . TRBV5-6 . TRBJ1-6
TGTGCCAGCAGTGTTACGGTAGAGGAGCAGTACTTC CASSVTVEEQYF . TRBV6-2/TRBV6-3 . TRBJ2-7
TGCAGTGCTAGTCCGGAGGGGAGCAATAGCAATCAGCCCCAGCATTTT CSASPEGSNSNQPQHF . TRBV20-1 . TRBJ1-5
TGTGCCAGCAGCTCCCGGGCCAGGGATTTCACCGGGGAGCTGTTTTTT CASSSRARDFTGELFF . TRBV5-4 . TRBJ2-2
TGTGCCACCAGCAGAGCGCCAAGCGGAGCCTACGAGCAGTACTTC CATSRAPSGAYEQYF once TRBV15 . TRBJ2-7
TGTGCCAGCAGCTTCGCCGGGACAAACGACGAGCAGTACTTC CASSFAGTNDEQYF . TRBV5-4 . TRBJ2-7
TGTGCCAGCAGCCCCCCTCGAGGTGATGAGCAGTTCTTC CASSPPRGDEQFF . TRBV9 . TRBJ2-1
TGTGCCAGCAGTTTTGGACTAGCGGGCCTCCTACAACGACAAGAGACCCAGTACTTC CASSFGLAGLLQRQETQYF . TRBV27 TRBD2 TRBJ2-5
TGTGCCAGCAGCCTAGACAGGGTTCCGAACACCGGGGAGCTGTTTTTT CASSLDRVPNTGELFF once TRBV11-2 TRBD1 TRBJ2-2
TGCGCCAGCAGCTTGGGGACTAGCGGGATCAGCACATCCTACAATGAGCAGTTCTTC CASSLGTSGISTSYNEQFF . TRBV5-1 TRBD2 TRBJ2-1
TGCAGTGCTAGTTTCGGTATGGGCACAGATACGCAGTATTTT CSASFGMGTDTQYF . TRBV20-1 . TRBJ2-3